These 24 T cell receptor beta chains share one sample of origin, sequenced in a study of cytomegalovirus exposure and HLA in healthy donors. A multiplex PCR was run with 60 Vbeta primers and 13 Jbeta primers. Some clones are missing from TCRdb's copy, which holds only in-frame ones; the method was immunoSEQ multiplex PCR. The sample lists around 150,000 clones; 70% to 85% were seen once. The sample consisted of PBMCs. The origin of the receptors is a man aged 45-65 years in good health and CMV-seropositive.

This clone was recorded once. The gene calls are TRBV9 and TRBJ2-1; the match to TRBD2 covers 11 bases. Germline CDR1 and CDR2: SGDLS and YYNGEE. After removal of 4 bases from V and 4 bases from J, the junction contained 4 bases not matched to a gene. This CDR3 region has 15 residues. The CDR3 DNA reads TGTGCCAGCAGCAAAGTAGCGGGAGGGTACAATGAGCAGTTCTTC. Protein sequence: CASSKVAGGYNEQFF.

This chain joins TRBV4-1 and TRBJ2-1; D perhaps matches TRBD2 (5 bases). The CDR3 is 16 residues long. Germline assignment: CDR1 MGHRA and CDR2 YSYEKL. V lost 4 bases, J lost 0 bases, and 13 bases lay in between. In DNA, the CDR3 is TGCGCCAGCAGCCCGCCTCCGGGATCCTCCTACAATGAGCAGTTCTTC. Translating it yields CASSPPPGSSYNEQFF.

The CDR3: CASSLDPGGQETQYF. DNA of the CDR3: TGTGCCAGCAGCTTGGACCCCGGGGGGCAAGAGACCCAGTACTTC. J is TRBJ2-5 and V is TRBV7-3, with 7 positions matching TRBD2. V lost 3 bases and J lost 2; bases outside the gene matches: 6. Germline assignment: CDR1 SGHTA and CDR2 FQGTGA. The CDR3 has 15 amino acids.

The genes are TRBV27 and TRBJ1-2; D is undetermined. The length of the CDR3 is 13 residues. V lost 3 bases, J lost 4 bases, and 9 bases lay in between. Germline V gene data show CDR1 as MNHEY and CDR2 as SMNVEV (reference sequence). In nucleotides, the CDR3 is TGTGCCAGCAGTTTCGGGGTGGCCTATGGCTACACCTTC. Protein product: CASSFGVAYGYTF.

The chain has TRBV11-3 and TRBJ2-1, with 11 bases identical to TRBD2. The CDR3 covers 15 residues. V shed 5 bases, J shed 4 bases, and the junction held 4 bases outside the gene matches. Germline lookup yields CDR1 SGHNT and CDR2 YENEEA. The CDR3 is CASSQPSGGYNEQFF. The CDR3, as DNA: TGTGCCAGCAGCCAACCTAGCGGGGGGTACAATGAGCAGTTCTTC.

J is TRBJ1-2 and V is TRBV6-5; tentatively, D is TRBD1 (6 bases). V was clipped by 11 bases and J by 2 bases, with 12 bases between them. Germline lookup yields CDR1 MNHEY and CDR2 SVGAGI. This CDR3 is 12 amino acids long. The CDR3 DNA reads as TGTGCCGCAAGGGGGGGCAACTATGGCTACACCTTC. Its protein is CAARGGNYGYTF.

This rearrangement joins TRBV7-8 to TRBJ1-1, with 7 bases lining up with TRBD1. V was clipped by 0 bases and J by 1 base; unmatched bases: 11. This CDR3 has 18 amino acids. Per germline, CDR1 SGHVS and CDR2 FQNEAQ. CDR3 loop: CASSLALLGTDSNTEAFF. For the CDR3, the DNA is TGTGCCAGCAGCTTAGCCCTACTCGGGACAGACTCGAACACTGAAGCTTTCTTT.

The table lists this clone with a few counts. The chain recombines TRBV7-2 with TRBJ2-5; 7 nucleotides match TRBD2. The length of the CDR3 is 13 residues. The germline V gene has CDR1 SGHTA and CDR2 FQGNSA. The J segment lost 5 bases and the V segment lost 5 bases, leaving 5 bases of the junction unmatched. The CDR3 DNA is TGTGCCAGCAGCCGGGGAGGGTTGGAGACCCAGTACTTC. Its protein product is CASSRGGLETQYF.

This clone occurred a few times. This chain uses TRBV6-1 with TRBJ2-3; TRBD2 is a possible D gene (5 bases). The CDR3 consists of 16 residues. Trimming pared 1 base from V and 3 bases from J, leaving 14 bases between. CDR1 is MNHNS, CDR2 SASEGT, per germline. CDR3 region: CASSEDRGLLTDTQYF. The CDR3 region has the DNA TGTGCCAGCAGTGAAGATCGTGGACTCCTTACAGATACGCAGTATTTT.

J is TRBJ2-1 and V is TRBV7-9; 14 nucleotides align to TRBD2. CDR1 and CDR2 (germline): SEHNR, FQNEAQ (reference sequence). The CDR3 is made up of 17 amino acids. V shed 5 bases and J 1 base; nucleotides not matched to a gene: 4. In DNA form, the CDR3 reads TGTGCCAGCAGCCCGGGACTAGCGGGAGTGTCCTACAATGAGCAGTTCTTC. It codes for CASSPGLAGVSYNEQFF. The full variable domain, rest sourced from reference TRBV7-9 and TRBJ2-1, is DTGVSQNPRHKITKRGQNVTFRCDPISEHNRLYWYRQTLGQGPEFLTYFQNEAQLEKSRLLSDRFSAERPKGSFSTLEIQRTEQGDSAMYLCASSPGLAGVSYNEQFFGPGTRLTVL.

This chain connects TRBV11-2 to TRBJ2-7; D gene uncertain. Germline V gene lookup returns CDR1 SGHAT and CDR2 FQNNGV. CDR3 length equals 15 residues. V shed 1 base and J shed 1 base, with 11 bases lying between them. The CDR3: CASSLGLSSSYEQYV. CDR3 DNA sequence: TGTGCCAGCAGCTTAGGTCTTAGCAGTTCCTACGAGCAGTACGTC.

J is TRBJ1-2 and V is TRBV4-1, with D possibly TRBD1 on 6 matching bases. Trimming stripped 4 bases from V and 10 bases from J, with 13 bases between. Germline CDR1 and CDR2: MGHRA and YSYEKL. There are 12 residues in the CDR3. The CDR3 sequence: CASSLGQTNYTF. The CDR3 DNA sequence: TGCGCCAGCAGCCTTGGACAGACGAACTACACCTTC.

This rearrangement joins TRBV29-1 to TRBJ2-5; possible D gene TRBD1, 7 bases. The CDR3 contains 12 residues. V was pared by 7 bases and J by 4 bases, with 13 bases between. The germline V gene has CDR1 SQVTM and CDR2 ANQGSEA. The CDR3 loop reads CSAVQGGETQYF. CDR3 nucleotides: TGCAGCGCTGTCCAGGGGGGAGAGACCCAGTACTTC. Supplemented by reference TRBV29-1 and TRBJ2-5, the full variable domain reads SAVISQKPSRDICQRGTSLTIQCQVDSQVTMMFWYRQQPGQSLTLIATANQGSEATYESGFVIDKFPISRPNLTFSTLTVSNMSPEDSSIYLCSAVQGGETQYFGPGTRLLVL.

V and J are TRBV29-1 and TRBJ1-2, with 8 bases identical to TRBD1. Germline CDR1 is SQVTM and CDR2 is ANQGSEA. V trimming: 4 bases; J trimming: 4 bases; junction bases outside the gene matches: 2. The CDR3 is made up of 12 amino acids. DNA of the CDR3: TGCAGCGTTGGGGACAGGACCTATGGCTACACCTTC. It specifies CSVGDRTYGYTF.

V is TRBV19 and J is TRBJ2-3; 7 nucleotides agree with TRBD2. The CDR3 runs to 16 residues. Germline-derived CDR1 and CDR2 are LNHDA and SQIVND (reference sequence). Trimming at V came to 3 bases and at J to 2 bases, leaving 8 bases not matched to a gene. CDR3 in amino acids: CASSITGTTFTDTQYF. CDR3 bases: TGTGCCAGTAGTATCACCGGGACTACATTCACAGATACGCAGTATTTT.

J is TRBJ1-4 and V is TRBV9, with 9 bases that match TRBD1. Looked up from germline, CDR1 is SGDLS and CDR2 is YYNGEE. The CDR3 sequence is 14 residues long. Unmatched junction bases numbered 6, after V lost 4 bases and J lost 8 bases. The CDR3 DNA sequence: TGTGCCAGCAGCCCGACAGGGGGTGGAGAAAAACTGTTTTTT. Its protein is CASSPTGGGEKLFF.

The V gene is TRBV25-1, the J gene TRBJ1-2; the match to TRBD1 covers 8 bases. V shed 4 bases and J 5 bases; nucleotides not matched to a gene: 6. Germline values: CDR1 MGHDK, CDR2 SYGVNS. The CDR3 totals 14 residues. The CDR3 nucleotides are TGTGCCAGCAGTGGAGCAGGGGGCCGGTATGGCTACACCTTC. It translates to CASSGAGGRYGYTF.

J is TRBJ2-5 and V is TRBV27; 7 bases are a match to TRBD1. This CDR3 has 13 amino acids. Germline CDR1 MNHEY, CDR2 SMNVEV (reference sequence). After removal of 4 bases from V and 5 bases from J, the junction contained 4 bases not matched to a gene. Here the CDR3 DNA reads TGTGCCAGCAGTTCACAGGGGACGGAGACCCAGTACTTC. This codes for CASSSQGTETQYF.

The chain couples TRBV9 to TRBJ1-1, with 9 bases fitting TRBD1. Per the germline V gene, CDR1 is SGDLS and CDR2 is YYNGEE. The CDR3 has 15 amino acids. V shed 1 base and J 6 bases; nucleotides not matched to a gene: 7. CDR3 sequence reads: CASSVSTGQGSEAFF. The DNA of the CDR3 is TGTGCCAGCAGCGTATCGACGGGACAGGGATCTGAAGCTTTCTTT.

The V and J genes are TRBV10-3 and TRBJ1-6; 8 bases align to TRBD1. V lost 3 bases to trimming and J lost 1 base; unmatched junction nucleotides: 5. The CDR3 is 17 amino acids. The germline V gene encodes CDR1 ENHRY and CDR2 SYGVKD. DNA of the CDR3: TGTGCCATCAGTGAAGGACAGGGATTGTCCTATAATTCACCCCTCCACTTT. Protein sequence: CAISEGQGLSYNSPLHF.

The rearrangement uses TRBV5-1 and TRBJ2-1, with D perhaps TRBD1 (6 bases). This CDR3 has 14 residues. Germline CDR1 SGHRS, CDR2 YFSETQ. The ends were cut back, 5 bases at V and 3 bases at J, with 12 bases in the middle. The CDR3 DNA follows: TGCGCCAGCAGGATGACAGGCTACTACAATGAGCAGTTCTTC. Encoded protein: CASRMTGYYNEQFF.

The chain employs TRBV5-4 and TRBJ2-7; 11 nucleotides agree with TRBD2. V lost 2 bases and J lost 3; bases outside the gene matches: 13. The CDR3 runs to 18 residues. The germline gives CDR1 SGHNT, CDR2 YYREEE (reference sequence). This CDR3 is CASSFGQWTSGQIYEQYF. DNA of the CDR3: TGTGCCAGCAGCTTTGGCCAGTGGACTAGCGGGCAAATCTACGAGCAGTACTTC.

The chain carries TRBV10-2 and TRBJ1-2; maybe TRBD1 (6 bases). V lost 3 bases, J lost 2 bases, and 16 bases lay in between. Germline CDR1 WSHSY, CDR2 SAAADI. The CDR3 consists of 16 residues. The CDR3 DNA is TGCGCCAGCAGTGAAGGTTGGGGGCAGGGGAACTATGGCTACACCTTC. Its protein product is CASSEGWGQGNYGYTF.

The rearrangement links TRBV9 to TRBJ2-6, with 10 bases that match TRBD2. In germline, CDR1 is SGDLS, CDR2 YYNGEE. The CDR3 spans 19 residues. The trim removed 0 bases at V and 0 bases at J, leaving 6 bases unmatched. CDR3 DNA sequence: TGTGCCAGCAGCGTAGTACCTAGCGGGGGTAGCTCTGGGGCCAACGTCCTGACTTTC. Amino acid sequence: CASSVVPSGGSSGANVLTF.